This TCR beta chain was found in a study of T cell responses to AZD1222 COVID-19 vaccine. At the level of the study: Pooling was applied to second doses at about 4 or about 12 weeks. Study-level results: The donor group comprised mostly white British people and more females; the analysis possibly underestimated clonal diversity. Repertoires in all cases were sampled only once the peak T cell response had passed.

The CDR3 is 15 amino acids. The germline gives CDR1 SEHNR, CDR2 FQNEAQ (reference sequence). The V end was cut by 6 bases, the J end by 2 bases, with 15 bases between. TCRdb's copy holds only in-frame clones and misses some; the assay was immunoSEQ multiplex PCR. The table lists 150,000 to 200,000 clones, just under 95% of them singletons, with roughly 0.9% in the top ten. In this sample, this clone turned up once. Its specificity is unknown. The clonotype originates from an adult in good health. The source material was peripheral blood, sampled on day 0 of AZD1222 vaccination. The V and J genes are TRBV7-9 and TRBJ2-3, with TRBD1 as a possible D gene (7 bases). CDR3 in amino acids: CASSRQGGPTDTQYF. The DNA for the CDR3 is TGTGCCAGCAGTCGACAGGGAGGCCCCACAGATACGCAGTATTTT. Full variable domain (remainder filled in from reference TRBV7-9 and TRBJ2-3): DTGVSQNPRHKITKRGQNVTFRCDPISEHNRLYWYRQTLGQGPEFLTYFQNEAQLEKSRLLSDRFSAERPKGSFSTLEIQRTEQGDSAMYLCASSRQGGPTDTQYFGPGTRLTVL.